The 27 T cell receptor beta chains below all came from one sample that was sequenced in a study of OX40 agonist ivuxolimab in advanced cancers. Profiling relied on immunoSEQ multiplex PCR, and the TCRdb table lists in-frame clones only, not all of them. Here the sample spans 60,000 to 75,000 clones, 75% to 90% being singletons. Sample: CD4+ or CD8+ T cells sorted from blood, taken in a trial of the OX40 agonist ivuxolimab. These receptors all come from an adult with an advanced solid tumor such as melanoma, head and neck, liver or kidney cancer.

The chain links TRBV5-6 to TRBJ2-7, with D unresolved. Trimming stripped 4 bases from V and 1 base from J, with 12 bases between. The CDR3 consists of 14 residues. Germline lookup yields CDR1 SGHDT and CDR2 YYEEEE. The CDR3 DNA sequence: TGTGCCAGCAGCCCCCAAGGTTGGTCCTACGAGCAGTACTTC. This encodes CASSPQGWSYEQYF.

The chain carries TRBV6-6 and TRBJ1-1; D not resolved. V shed 7 bases and J shed 6 bases, with 18 bases lying between them. CDR1 is MNHNY, CDR2 SVGAGI, per germline (reference sequence). The CDR3 totals 14 residues. CDR3 loop: CASTSPGAQAEAFF. CDR3 nucleotide sequence: TGTGCCAGCACCTCCCCAGGCGCGCAGGCTGAAGCTTTCTTT.

The chain uses TRBV9 and TRBJ1-3; tentative D call: TRBD1 (5 bases). This CDR3 has 17 residues. Trimming removed 0 bases at V and 0 bases at J, with 13 bases between. Germline CDR1 SGDLS, CDR2 YYNGEE. This chain's CDR3 is CASSVDYRSASGNTIYF. The CDR3, as DNA: TGTGCCAGCAGCGTAGATTACAGGTCCGCCTCTGGAAACACCATATATTTT.

This chain links TRBV7-2 with TRBJ2-3; D possibly matches TRBD1 or TRBD2 (6 bases each). The germline V and J ends were trimmed by 5 bases and 0 bases, with 12 bases remaining between them. CDR1 and CDR2 from the germline V gene are SGHTA and FQGNSA. The CDR3 spans 15 residues. CDR3 region: CASSQRGVSTDTQYF. The CDR3 coding sequence is TGTGCCAGCAGCCAAAGGGGGGTAAGCACAGATACGCAGTATTTT.

The chain has TRBV2 and TRBJ2-3; the D is unclear. The CDR3 runs 14 residues. V lost 2 bases to trimming and J lost 2 bases, with 8 bases between them. Germline CDR1 SNHLY, CDR2 FYNNEI. The CDR3 region is CASSERRNTDTQYF. The DNA for the CDR3 is TGTGCCAGCAGTGAAAGACGGAACACAGATACGCAGTATTTT. The full variable domain, completed using reference TRBV2 and TRBJ2-3, is EPEVTQTPSHQVTQMGQEVILRCVPISNHLYFYWYRQILGQKVEFLVSFYNNEISEKSEIFDDQFSVERPDGSNFTLKIRSTKLEDSAMYFCASSERRNTDTQYFGPGTRLTVL.

This clone has a single count. The chain uses TRBV4-1 and TRBJ1-5; 12 bases are a match to TRBD1. The CDR3 extends over 16 amino acids. From germline, CDR1 is MGHRA and CDR2 YSYEKL. Losses at the gene ends were 0 bases for V and 6 bases for J; bases not matched to a gene: 3. In DNA form, the CDR3 reads TGCGCCAGCAGCCAAGATGGGACAGGGGGCAGTCAGCCCCAGCATTTT. Translating gives CASSQDGTGGSQPQHF.

V gene TRBV6-6 combines with J gene TRBJ2-7; tentatively, D is TRBD1 (6 bases). The length of the CDR3 is 14 residues. Germline V CDR1 and CDR2: MNHNY, SVGAGI (reference sequence). The V gene lost 9 bases and the J gene lost 0 bases, with 15 bases spanning the gap. The CDR3 bases are TGTGCCAGTTTATCAGGGGCCTTCTCCTACGAGCAGTACTTC. Translated: CASLSGAFSYEQYF.

The chain has TRBV5-1 and TRBJ1-1; no clear D. The germline gives CDR1 SGHRS, CDR2 YFSETQ. V lost 4 bases, J lost 0 bases, and 13 bases lay in between. This CDR3 has 15 residues. CDR3 bases: TGCGCCAGCAGCGCAGAAACAGACATGAACACTGAAGCTTTCTTT. Encoded protein: CASSAETDMNTEAFF.

The gene calls are TRBV12-5 and TRBJ2-5, with D possibly matching TRBD1 (6 bases). With 3 bases removed from V and 1 base from J, the gap between germline ends came to 12 bases. This CDR3 has 15 amino acids. Germline V gene sequence: CDR1 LGHNT, CDR2 FRNRAP. The CDR3 reads CASGFDTGLQETQYF. The CDR3 DNA reads TGTGCTAGTGGTTTTGATACAGGGCTCCAAGAGACCCAGTACTTC.

The chain joins TRBV19 to TRBJ1-6, with D hard to call. CDR3 length equals 13 residues. Germline-derived CDR1 and CDR2 are LNHDA and SQIVND (reference sequence). Trimming pared 6 bases from V and 10 bases from J, leaving 13 bases between. DNA for the CDR3: TGTGCCAGTAGCGCCCTGCGTGGATCACCCCTCCACTTT. It yields the protein CASSALRGSPLHF.

This chain links TRBV7-2 with TRBJ2-7, with a possible D match to TRBD1 (5 bases). Per the germline V gene, CDR1 is SGHTA and CDR2 is FQGNSA. The V end lost 1 base, the J end lost 1 base, and 11 bases lay between the germline ends. This CDR3 comprises 15 residues. This CDR3 is CASSLEKGRSYEQYF. The CDR3 DNA sequence: TGTGCCAGCAGCTTAGAGAAGGGGCGTTCCTACGAGCAGTACTTC.

For the CDR3, the DNA is TGTGCCAGCAGCTTAAGGAGGGGATCCGGGACTACGCAGTATTTT. Residues: CASSLRRGSGTTQYF. V usage is TRBV7-2 and J usage is TRBJ2-3, with D possibly TRBD2 on 6 matching bases. Germline V gene lookup returns CDR1 SGHTA and CDR2 FQGNSA. This CDR3 is 15 amino acids long. Trimming took 2 bases from V and 8 from J, leaving 17 bases between them.

This clone was detected once. An end of the junction does not agree with germline; a read error may underlie this. The CDR3 nucleotides are TGTGCCATCAGTGAGCCGGGACCCTCGACAGGTACGCAGTATTTT. This translates into CAISEPGPSTGTQYF. This chain connects TRBV10-3 to TRBJ2-3; D perhaps matches TRBD1 (6 bases). Per germline, CDR1 ENHRY and CDR2 SYGVKD. The CDR3 consists of 15 residues.

The chain combines TRBV6-4 with TRBJ2-6, with unresolved D. The CDR3 consists of 16 residues. The germline V gene has CDR1 MRHNA and CDR2 SNTAGT. Trimming cost V 6 bases and J 0 bases, with 12 bases left between them. CDR3: CASSVSASSGANVLTF. The CDR3 DNA sequence: TGTGCCAGCAGCGTCTCAGCGAGCTCTGGGGCCAACGTCCTGACTTTC.

The chain uses TRBV4-3 and TRBJ2-2; D uncertain. Germline loops: CDR1 LGHNA, CDR2 YSLEER. Trimming took 0 bases from V and 2 from J, leaving 13 bases between them. CDR3 length: 17 residues. This CDR3 is CASSQDLVILNTGELFF. The CDR3 nucleotides are TGCGCCAGCAGCCAAGATCTAGTCATCTTAAACACCGGGGAGCTGTTTTTT.

The chain employs TRBV4-2 and TRBJ2-3, with TRBD2 identical over 12 bases. With 4 bases clipped from V and 6 bases from J, the junction kept 5 bases outside the gene matches. CDR1 is LGHNA and CDR2 is YNFKEQ in the germline V gene. CDR3 length: 15 residues. CDR3 loop: CASSPSSGGADTQYF. Written as DNA, the CDR3 is TGTGCCAGCAGCCCTTCTAGCGGGGGGGCCGATACGCAGTATTTT.

The chain links TRBV4-2 to TRBJ2-3; either TRBD1 or TRBD2 may supply D (5 bases each). V lost 5 bases to trimming and J lost 5 bases, with 26 bases between them. CDR3 length: 18 amino acids. CDR1 and CDR2 from the germline V gene are LGHNA and YNFKEQ. The DNA of the CDR3 is TGTGCCAGCAGCTTAAGTCTTTACCCGGGACGGGGTCAAGATACGCAGTATTTT. Translating it yields CASSLSLYPGRGQDTQYF.

This sequence joins TRBV4-3 and TRBJ1-1; tentatively, D is TRBD1 (5 bases). Trimming pared 0 bases from V and 4 bases from J, leaving 15 bases between. This CDR3 spans 16 amino acids. Looked up from germline, CDR1 is LGHNA and CDR2 is YSLEER. The CDR3 loop reads CASSQDFSGRGTEAFF. The DNA for the CDR3 is TGCGCCAGCAGCCAAGATTTTTCGGGGAGGGGCACTGAAGCTTTCTTT.

The chain recombines TRBV27 with TRBJ1-2, with D possibly being TRBD1 (6 bases). CDR1 is MNHEY, CDR2 SMNVEV, per germline (reference sequence). The V end lost 2 bases, the J end lost 7 bases, and 11 bases lay between the germline ends. The CDR3 totals 13 residues. CDR3 amino acids: CASSLTGISGYTF. The CDR3 region has the DNA TGTGCCAGCAGTTTAACAGGGATCAGTGGCTACACCTTC.

J is TRBJ1-1 and V is TRBV5-1; TRBD1 matches 11 bases. J was trimmed by 4 bases and V by 6 bases; bases with no gene match: 5. Germline V gives CDR1 SGHRS, CDR2 YFSETQ. The CDR3 totals 14 residues. CDR3 nucleotide sequence: TGCGCCAGCAATGCAGGGACAGGGGGCACTGAAGCTTTCTTT. This translates into CASNAGTGGTEAFF.

This clone appeared a single time. J is TRBJ1-2 and V is TRBV19; 12 bases agree with TRBD1. The V gene's germline CDR1 is LNHDA and CDR2 SQIVND (reference sequence). The CDR3 totals 15 residues. The V gene end was trimmed by 3 bases and the J gene end by 7 bases; junction bases not matched to a gene: 6. Here the CDR3 reads CASSMTGQGAVGYTF. CDR3 coding DNA: TGTGCCAGTAGTATGACGGGACAGGGGGCGGTTGGCTACACCTTC.

This sequence joins TRBV4-3 and TRBJ2-5; D may be TRBD2 (6 bases). V dropped 5 bases and J dropped 4 bases, with 17 bases sitting between them. The germline gives CDR1 LGHNA, CDR2 YSLEER. The CDR3 totals 15 residues. CDR3 DNA: TGCGCCAGCAGCAAAAGATACGGGAGTTCAGAGACCCAGTACTTC. This sequence encodes CASSKRYGSSETQYF.

The chain has TRBV7-8 and TRBJ1-2, with unresolved D. The CDR3 length is 13 residues. Germline CDR1 and CDR2: SGHVS and FQNEAQ. The germline V and J ends were trimmed by 1 base and 7 bases, with 10 bases remaining between them. CDR3 DNA: TGTGCCAGCAGCTTAGATCAATTGCCTGGCTACACCTTC. It yields the protein CASSLDQLPGYTF.

The rearrangement uses TRBV5-6 and TRBJ2-1; possible D gene TRBD2, 5 bases. The V gene's germline CDR1 is SGHDT and CDR2 YYEEEE. This CDR3 region has 15 residues. With 1 base removed from V and 5 bases from J, the gap between germline ends came to 13 bases. CDR3 sequence: CASSLRFPGNNEQFF. CDR3 DNA sequence: TGTGCCAGCAGCTTGCGATTCCCGGGGAACAATGAGCAGTTCTTC.

The chain has TRBV7-8 and TRBJ1-4; 7 positions match TRBD1. The trim removed 3 bases at V and 3 bases at J, leaving 4 bases unmatched. Germline V gene sequence: CDR1 SGHVS, CDR2 FQNEAQ. The CDR3 has 15 residues. In nucleotides, the CDR3 is TGTGCCAGCAGCTTTAACAGGGGCTCTAATGAAAAACTGTTTTTT. Encoded protein: CASSFNRGSNEKLFF.

This CDR3 is CASSQGQGDYEQYF. The DNA of the CDR3 is TGTGCCAGCAGCCAGGGACAGGGGGACTACGAGCAGTACTTC. V and J are TRBV4-2 and TRBJ2-5, with 11 bases matching TRBD1. The last part of the DNA fits TRBJ2-7 better; the J call may be wrong. The germline V gene encodes CDR1 LGHNA and CDR2 YNFKEQ. The CDR3 runs to 14 residues.

The chain is built from TRBV7-2 and TRBJ2-3; 8 bases are shared with TRBD1. The CDR3 spans 16 residues. J lost 4 bases, V lost 0 bases, and 6 bases had no gene match. Germline V gene lookup returns CDR1 SGHTA and CDR2 FQGNSA. The DNA for the CDR3 is TGTGCCAGCAGCTTAGCTGGGACAGGTGCGGCAGATACGCAGTATTTT. It is translated as CASSLAGTGAADTQYF.